This is a list of T cell receptor beta chains from one sample in a study of immune characterization of retroperitoneal liposarcoma. TCRdb fed the PCR reads into MiXCR, producing one record per CDR3 protein. Of under 11,000 distinct CDR3 sequences listed, approximately 22% are singletons. The sample taken for sequencing was blood. These receptors were taken from a female donor with retroperitoneal liposarcoma. The CDR3 runs from the conserved cysteine through the conserved F or W. Each record gives: clone size, J gene, V gene, D gene, CDR3 protein, CDR3 DNA. A D gene is named only where the DNA matches it firmly. Size values are once, few and many counts, or a class for expanded clones, and some rows have none.

abundance: large; j_gene: TRBJ2-3; v_gene: TRBV27; d_gene: -; CDR3aa: CASSSRRVGDTQYF; CDR3nt: TGTGCCAGCAGTTCCCGTCGGGTAGGAGATACGCAGTATTTT
abundance: many; j_gene: TRBJ2-1; v_gene: TRBV12-3/TRBV12-4; d_gene: TRBD1; CDR3aa: CASSGDRASYNEQFF; CDR3nt: TGTGCCAGCAGTGGGGACAGGGCTTCCTACAATGAGCAGTTCTTC
abundance: few; j_gene: TRBJ2-5; v_gene: TRBV6-5; d_gene: -; CDR3aa: CASSYSSTGRETQYF; CDR3nt: TGTGCCAGCAGTTACTCGAGCACCGGACGGGAGACCCAGTACTTC
abundance: medium-sized; j_gene: TRBJ2-7; v_gene: TRBV12-3/TRBV12-4; d_gene: -; CDR3aa: CASSRRAPAYEQYF; CDR3nt: TGTGCCAGCAGCCGACGGGCCCCTGCCTACGAGCAGTACTTC
abundance: -; j_gene: TRBJ2-3; v_gene: TRBV12-3/TRBV12-4; d_gene: -; CDR3aa: CASSFGSRQDTQYF; CDR3nt: TGTGCCAGCAGTTTTGGGTCCCGCCAAGATACGCAGTATTTT
abundance: -; j_gene: TRBJ2-2; v_gene: TRBV3-1; d_gene: -; CDR3aa: CASSGYTGELFF; CDR3nt: TGTGCCAGCAGCGGGTACACCGGGGAGCTGTTTTTT
abundance: medium-sized; j_gene: TRBJ2-1; v_gene: TRBV12-3/TRBV12-4; d_gene: TRBD1; CDR3aa: CASSPGQPNNEQFF; CDR3nt: TGTGCCAGCAGTCCGGGACAGCCTAACAATGAGCAGTTCTTC
abundance: few; j_gene: TRBJ2-1; v_gene: TRBV12-3/TRBV12-4; d_gene: -; CDR3aa: CASSLRGQGGNEQFF; CDR3nt: TGTGCCAGCAGTTTAAGGGGGCAGGGGGGAAATGAGCAGTTCTTC
abundance: medium-sized; j_gene: TRBJ2-3; v_gene: TRBV6-1; d_gene: -; CDR3aa: CASSEGTKRNTDTQYF; CDR3nt: TGTGCCAGCAGTGAAGGGACGAAGAGGAACACAGATACGCAGTATTTT
abundance: -; j_gene: TRBJ2-5; v_gene: TRBV7-6; d_gene: -; CDR3aa: CASSLWRETQYF; CDR3nt: TGTGCCAGCAGCTTATGGAGAGAGACCCAGTACTTC
abundance: -; j_gene: TRBJ2-1; v_gene: TRBV6-6; d_gene: -; CDR3aa: CASSYPMVANEQFF; CDR3nt: TGTGCCAGCAGTTACCCCATGGTAGCCAATGAGCAGTTCTTC
abundance: medium-sized; j_gene: TRBJ2-1; v_gene: TRBV27; d_gene: TRBD2; CDR3aa: CASSLLAGGGNEQFF; CDR3nt: TGTGCCAGCAGTTTACTGGCGGGGGGGGGAAATGAGCAGTTCTTC
abundance: few; j_gene: TRBJ2-2; v_gene: TRBV3-1; d_gene: TRBD2; CDR3aa: CASSQVGGRASGELFF; CDR3nt: TGTGCCAGCAGCCAAGTTGGCGGGAGGGCTAGCGGGGAGCTGTTTTTT
abundance: -; j_gene: TRBJ2-3; v_gene: TRBV10-3; d_gene: TRBD1; CDR3aa: CAISESGQGTDTQYF; CDR3nt: TGTGCCATCAGTGAGTCTGGACAGGGCACAGATACGCAGTATTTT
abundance: -; j_gene: TRBJ1-4; v_gene: TRBV6-2/TRBV6-3; d_gene: -; CDR3aa: CASRSYPHRTNEKLFF; CDR3nt: TGTGCCAGCAGGTCATATCCCCATCGGACTAATGAAAAACTGTTTTTT
abundance: many; j_gene: TRBJ2-1; v_gene: TRBV12-3/TRBV12-4; d_gene: TRBD2; CDR3aa: CASSSTGTAGRVVDEQFF; CDR3nt: TGTGCCAGCAGTTCTACCGGGACGGCCGGGAGGGTGGTTGATGAGCAGTTCTTC
abundance: -; j_gene: TRBJ2-7; v_gene: TRBV10-1; d_gene: -; CDR3aa: CASSDQPQAEQYF; CDR3nt: TGCGCCAGCAGCGACCAGCCCCAGGCCGAGCAGTACTTC
abundance: many; j_gene: TRBJ2-5; v_gene: TRBV11-3; d_gene: -; CDR3aa: CASSSNGVQETQYF; CDR3nt: TGTGCCAGCAGCTCCAACGGGGTTCAAGAGACCCAGTACTTC
abundance: many; j_gene: TRBJ2-2; v_gene: TRBV6-5; d_gene: -; CDR3aa: CASSYNHQRVRGELFF; CDR3nt: TGTGCCAGCAGTTACAACCACCAGAGGGTTCGAGGGGAGCTGTTTTTT
abundance: few; j_gene: TRBJ2-7; v_gene: TRBV11-3; d_gene: TRBD1; CDR3aa: CASSPRQETGYAEQYF; CDR3nt: TGTGCCAGCAGCCCCCGGCAAGAGACAGGGTACGCCGAGCAGTACTTC
abundance: many; j_gene: TRBJ2-6; v_gene: TRBV6-1; d_gene: -; CDR3aa: CASGGASAGANVLTF; CDR3nt: TGTGCCTCCGGAGGGGCCAGCGCCGGGGCCAACGTCCTGACTTTC
abundance: few; j_gene: TRBJ2-3; v_gene: TRBV29-1; d_gene: TRBD2; CDR3aa: CSVVAGVGDTQYF; CDR3nt: TGCAGCGTTGTTGCGGGAGTGGGGGATACGCAGTATTTT
abundance: -; j_gene: TRBJ1-5; v_gene: TRBV5-5; d_gene: -; CDR3aa: CASSLGSFNQPQHF; CDR3nt: TGTGCCAGCAGCTTGGGCAGCTTCAATCAGCCCCAGCATTTT
abundance: medium-sized; j_gene: TRBJ1-2; v_gene: TRBV6-1; d_gene: TRBD1; CDR3aa: CASIGTGNYGYTF; CDR3nt: TGTGCCAGTATAGGGACAGGGAACTATGGCTACACCTTC
abundance: few; j_gene: TRBJ2-2; v_gene: TRBV7-2; d_gene: -; CDR3aa: CASSLRGGELFF; CDR3nt: TGTGCCAGCAGCTTACGGGGCGGGGAGCTGTTTTTT
abundance: many; j_gene: TRBJ2-1; v_gene: TRBV12-3/TRBV12-4; d_gene: TRBD2; CDR3aa: CASSPPAGLASGSEGSYNEQFF; CDR3nt: TGTGCCAGCAGTCCGCCCGCAGGTTTGGCTAGCGGGTCGGAAGGCTCCTACAATGAGCAGTTCTTC
abundance: -; j_gene: TRBJ2-5; v_gene: TRBV7-2; d_gene: TRBD2; CDR3aa: CATLSGLAFQETQYF; CDR3nt: TGTGCCACCCTGAGTGGACTAGCCTTCCAAGAGACCCAGTACTTC
abundance: many; j_gene: TRBJ2-1; v_gene: TRBV6-5; d_gene: TRBD2; CDR3aa: CASSYWSGVENEQFF; CDR3nt: TGTGCCAGCAGTTACTGGAGCGGGGTGGAGAATGAGCAGTTCTTC
abundance: -; j_gene: TRBJ1-4; v_gene: TRBV24-1; d_gene: TRBD1; CDR3aa: CATSDSGQGKEKLFF; CDR3nt: TGTGCCACCAGTGATTCGGGACAGGGGAAGGAAAAACTGTTTTTT